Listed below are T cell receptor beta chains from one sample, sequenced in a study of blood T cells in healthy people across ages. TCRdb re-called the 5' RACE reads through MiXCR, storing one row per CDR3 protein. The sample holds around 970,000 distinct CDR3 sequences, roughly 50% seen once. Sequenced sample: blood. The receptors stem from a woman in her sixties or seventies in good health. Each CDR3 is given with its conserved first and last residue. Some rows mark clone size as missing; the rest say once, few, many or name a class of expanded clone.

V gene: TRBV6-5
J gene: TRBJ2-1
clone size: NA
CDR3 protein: CASSSTGQGPSAQFF

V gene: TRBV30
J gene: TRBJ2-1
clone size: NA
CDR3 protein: CAWSVSFSYNEQFF

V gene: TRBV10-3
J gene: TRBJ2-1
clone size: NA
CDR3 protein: CAISESGTGVYEQFF

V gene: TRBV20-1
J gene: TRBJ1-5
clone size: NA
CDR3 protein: CSARAGFNQPQHF

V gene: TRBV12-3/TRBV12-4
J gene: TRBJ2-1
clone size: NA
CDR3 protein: CASSLLAGAFF

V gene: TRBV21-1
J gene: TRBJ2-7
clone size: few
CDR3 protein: CASSVPGQGDYEQYF

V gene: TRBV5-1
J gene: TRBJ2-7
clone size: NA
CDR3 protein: CASSRDPDYEQYF

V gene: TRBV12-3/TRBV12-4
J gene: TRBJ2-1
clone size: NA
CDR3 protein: CASSHSGKYNEQFF

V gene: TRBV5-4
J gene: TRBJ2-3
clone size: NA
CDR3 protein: CVSSLAGRSTDTQYF

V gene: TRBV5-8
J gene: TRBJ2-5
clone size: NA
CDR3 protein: CASSWSTQETQYF

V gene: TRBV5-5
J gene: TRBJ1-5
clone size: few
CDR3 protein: CASSLGTRHQPQHF

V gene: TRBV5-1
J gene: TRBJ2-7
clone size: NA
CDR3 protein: CASSPSESGRTEQYF

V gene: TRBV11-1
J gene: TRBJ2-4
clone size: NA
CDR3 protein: CVSSAGIWGWEQYF

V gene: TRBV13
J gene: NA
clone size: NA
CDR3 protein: CASSLGGNGETQYF

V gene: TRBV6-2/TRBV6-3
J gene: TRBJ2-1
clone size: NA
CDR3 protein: CASNSPGASYNEQFF

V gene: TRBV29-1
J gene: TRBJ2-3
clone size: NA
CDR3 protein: CSVTGGGTDTQYF

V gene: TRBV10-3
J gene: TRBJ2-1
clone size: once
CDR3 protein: CAISEIAGVINEQFF

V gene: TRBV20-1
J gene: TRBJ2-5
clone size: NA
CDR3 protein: CSAETGQETQYF

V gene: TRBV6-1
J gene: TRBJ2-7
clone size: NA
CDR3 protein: CASSEGLGNYEQYF

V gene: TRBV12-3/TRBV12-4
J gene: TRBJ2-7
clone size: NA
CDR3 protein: CASRDSGTSYEQYF

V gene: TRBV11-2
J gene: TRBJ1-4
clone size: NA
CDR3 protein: CASKTPFSGPHNEKLFF

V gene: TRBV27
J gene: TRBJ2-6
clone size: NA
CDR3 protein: CASSLGSRRPSGANVLTF

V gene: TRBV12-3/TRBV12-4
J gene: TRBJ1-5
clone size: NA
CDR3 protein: CASSLGRASEPQHF

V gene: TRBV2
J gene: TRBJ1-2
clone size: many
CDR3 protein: CASSRTGGAGYTF

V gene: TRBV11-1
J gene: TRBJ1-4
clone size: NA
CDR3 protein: CASSLGIRETTNEKLFF

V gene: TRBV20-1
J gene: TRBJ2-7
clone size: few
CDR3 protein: CSARGASGRSYEQYF

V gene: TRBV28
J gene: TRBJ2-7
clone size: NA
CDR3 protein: CASSFEGQGVREQYF

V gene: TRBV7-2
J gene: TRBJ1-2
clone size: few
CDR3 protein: CASSLAPRARDGYTF

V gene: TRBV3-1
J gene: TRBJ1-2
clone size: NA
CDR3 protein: CASSQAAGRNYGYTF

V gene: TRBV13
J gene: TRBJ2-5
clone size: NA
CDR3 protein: CASGQDGRGLDRETQYF

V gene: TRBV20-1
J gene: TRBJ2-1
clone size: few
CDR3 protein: CSASRLAENNEQFF

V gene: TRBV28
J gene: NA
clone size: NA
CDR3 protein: CASSQHQAGTSGLLGETQYF

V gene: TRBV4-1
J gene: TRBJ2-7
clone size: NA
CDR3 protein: CASSQVRPSEAGAHEQYF

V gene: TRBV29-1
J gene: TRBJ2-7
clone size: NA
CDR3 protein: CSAGTPYYEQYF

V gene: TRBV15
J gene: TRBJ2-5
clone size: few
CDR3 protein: CATSRSGFGKETQYF

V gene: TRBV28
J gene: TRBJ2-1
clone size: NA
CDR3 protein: CASTPGLRDNEQFF

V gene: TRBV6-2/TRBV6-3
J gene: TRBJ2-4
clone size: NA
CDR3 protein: CASSPTSGRNLKNIQYF

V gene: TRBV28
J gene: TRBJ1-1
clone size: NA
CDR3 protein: CASTIFLRGGTEAFF

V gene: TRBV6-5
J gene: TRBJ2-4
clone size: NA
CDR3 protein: CASSSGLAGRQAKNIQYF

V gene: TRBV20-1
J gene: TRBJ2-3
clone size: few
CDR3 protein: CSAGTSGKGDTQYF

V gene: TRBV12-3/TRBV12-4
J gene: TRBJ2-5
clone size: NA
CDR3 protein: CASTRVGLGDDEQYF

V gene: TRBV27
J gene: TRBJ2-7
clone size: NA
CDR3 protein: CASRLGGGRRPGKQYF

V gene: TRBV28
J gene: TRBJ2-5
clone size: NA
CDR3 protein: CASERPGQGKETQYF

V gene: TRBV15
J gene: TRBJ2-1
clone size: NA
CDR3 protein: CATSRGRDWALNEQFF

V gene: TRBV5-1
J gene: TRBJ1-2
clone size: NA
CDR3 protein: CASSQGQGEGYGYTF

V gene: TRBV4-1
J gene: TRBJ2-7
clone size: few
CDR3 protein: CASSQVGMTGGSYEQYF

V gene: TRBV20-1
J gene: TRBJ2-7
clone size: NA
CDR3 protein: CSARDPGGTLYEQYF

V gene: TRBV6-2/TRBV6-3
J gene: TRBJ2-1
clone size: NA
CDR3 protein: CASSSLLKNEQFF

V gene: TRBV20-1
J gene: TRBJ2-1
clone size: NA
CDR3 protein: CSARDRLAGGYNEQFF

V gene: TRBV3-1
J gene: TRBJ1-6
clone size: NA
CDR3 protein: CASRKAADLDSPLHF

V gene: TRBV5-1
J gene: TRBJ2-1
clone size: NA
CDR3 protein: CASSLAGVGINEQFF

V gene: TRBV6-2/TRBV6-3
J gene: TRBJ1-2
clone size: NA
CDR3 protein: CASRGTAKGLSNYGYTF

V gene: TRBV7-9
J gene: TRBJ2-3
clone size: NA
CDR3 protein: CASSLRGRQGGTDTQYF

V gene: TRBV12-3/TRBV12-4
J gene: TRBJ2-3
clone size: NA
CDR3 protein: CASLGRAGTDAQYF

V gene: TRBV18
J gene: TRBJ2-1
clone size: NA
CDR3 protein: CASSAGLAGLNEQFF

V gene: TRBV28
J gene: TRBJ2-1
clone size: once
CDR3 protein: CASSLIETITGYNEQFF

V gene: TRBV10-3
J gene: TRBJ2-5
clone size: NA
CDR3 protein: CAISSGLAREETQYF

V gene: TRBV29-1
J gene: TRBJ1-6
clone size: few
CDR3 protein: CSVGTGSSNSPLHF

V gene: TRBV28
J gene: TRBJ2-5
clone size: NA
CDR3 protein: CASSSVLGETQYF